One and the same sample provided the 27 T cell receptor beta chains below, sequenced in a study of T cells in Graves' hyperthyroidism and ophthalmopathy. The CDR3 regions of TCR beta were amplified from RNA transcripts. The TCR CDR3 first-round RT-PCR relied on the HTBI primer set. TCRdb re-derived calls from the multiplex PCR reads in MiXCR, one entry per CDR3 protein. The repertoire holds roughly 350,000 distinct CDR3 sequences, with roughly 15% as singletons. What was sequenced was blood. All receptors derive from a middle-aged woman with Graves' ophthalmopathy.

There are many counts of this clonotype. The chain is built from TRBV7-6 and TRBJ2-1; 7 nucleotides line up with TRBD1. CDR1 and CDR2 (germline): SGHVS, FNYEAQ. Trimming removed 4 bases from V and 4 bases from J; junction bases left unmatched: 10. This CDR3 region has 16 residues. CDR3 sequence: CASSWSPRGPYNEQFF. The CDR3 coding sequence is TGTGCCAGCAGCTGGTCCCCTAGGGGGCCATACAATGAGCAGTTCTTC.

This CDR3 reads CASSQARDIRPNEKLFF. CDR3 nucleotide sequence: TGTGCCAGCAGCCAGGCCCGGGACATACGTCCTAATGAAAAACTGTTTTTT. The V gene is TRBV3-1, the J gene TRBJ1-4; tentatively, D is TRBD1 (6 bases). The CDR3 is made up of 17 amino acids. Germline values: CDR1 LGHDT, CDR2 YNNKEL (reference sequence). The ends were cut back, 3 bases at V and 3 bases at J, with 17 bases in the middle.

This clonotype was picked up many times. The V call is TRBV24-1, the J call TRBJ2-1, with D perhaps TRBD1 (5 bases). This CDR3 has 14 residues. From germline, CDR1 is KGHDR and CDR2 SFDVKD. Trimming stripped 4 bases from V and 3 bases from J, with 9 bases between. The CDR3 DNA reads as TGTGCCACCAGTGACCCCGGACACTACAATGAGCAGTTCTTC. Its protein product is CATSDPGHYNEQFF.

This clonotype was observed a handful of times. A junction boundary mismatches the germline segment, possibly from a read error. CDR3 region: CASSLGSGRQETRYF. The CDR3 DNA reads TGTGCCAGCAGCTTAGGGTCGGGGCGGCAAGAGACCCGGTACTTC. The V and J genes are TRBV7-9 and TRBJ2-5; the D gene could be TRBD1 or TRBD2 (5 bases each). The V gene's germline CDR1 is SEHNR and CDR2 FQNEAQ (reference sequence). The CDR3 has 15 residues.

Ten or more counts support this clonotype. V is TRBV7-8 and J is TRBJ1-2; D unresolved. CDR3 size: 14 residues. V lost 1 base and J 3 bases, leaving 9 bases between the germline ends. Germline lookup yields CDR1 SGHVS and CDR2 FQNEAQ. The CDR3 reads CASSLVDSYYGYTF. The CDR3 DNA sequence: TGTGCCAGCAGCTTAGTGGACTCGTACTATGGCTACACCTTC.

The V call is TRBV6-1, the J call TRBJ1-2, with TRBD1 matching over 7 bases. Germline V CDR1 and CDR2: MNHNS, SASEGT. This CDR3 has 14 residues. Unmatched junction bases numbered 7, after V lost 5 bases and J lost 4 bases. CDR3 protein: CASSPTGHPYGYTF. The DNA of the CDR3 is TGTGCCAGCAGTCCGACAGGGCATCCCTATGGCTACACCTTC.

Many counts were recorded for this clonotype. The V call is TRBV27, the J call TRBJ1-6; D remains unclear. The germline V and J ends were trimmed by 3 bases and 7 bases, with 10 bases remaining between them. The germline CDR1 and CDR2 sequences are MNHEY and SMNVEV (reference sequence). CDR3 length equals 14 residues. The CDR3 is CASSLAPKNSPLHF. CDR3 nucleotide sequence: TGTGCCAGCAGTTTGGCACCAAAAAATTCACCCCTCCACTTT.

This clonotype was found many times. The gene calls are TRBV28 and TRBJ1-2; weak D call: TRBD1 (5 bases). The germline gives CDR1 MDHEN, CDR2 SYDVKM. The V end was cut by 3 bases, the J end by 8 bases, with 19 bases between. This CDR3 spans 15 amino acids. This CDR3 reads CASSFLGTDTKGYTF. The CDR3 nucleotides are TGTGCCAGCAGTTTCCTCGGGACCGACACTAAGGGCTACACCTTC.

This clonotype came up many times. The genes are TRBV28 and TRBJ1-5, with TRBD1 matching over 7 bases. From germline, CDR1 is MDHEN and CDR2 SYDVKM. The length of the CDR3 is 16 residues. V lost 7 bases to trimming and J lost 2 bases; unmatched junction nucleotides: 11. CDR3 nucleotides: TGTGCCAGCACCCTCCCATCCGGGACAGGCAATCAGCCCCAGCATTTT. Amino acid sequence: CASTLPSGTGNQPQHF. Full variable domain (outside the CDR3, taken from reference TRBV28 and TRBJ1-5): DVKVTQSSRYLVKRTGEKVFLECVQDMDHENMFWYRQDPGLGLRLIYFSYDVKMKEKGDIPEGYSVSREKKERFSLILESASTNQTSMYLCASTLPSGTGNQPQHFGDGTRLSIL.

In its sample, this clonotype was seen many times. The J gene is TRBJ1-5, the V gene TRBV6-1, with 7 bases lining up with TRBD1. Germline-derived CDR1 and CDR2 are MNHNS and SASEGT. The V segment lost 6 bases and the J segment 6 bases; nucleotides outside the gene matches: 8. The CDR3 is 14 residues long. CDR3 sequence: CASSKDRVPQPQHF. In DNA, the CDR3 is TGTGCCAGCAGCAAAGACAGGGTCCCTCAGCCCCAGCATTTT.

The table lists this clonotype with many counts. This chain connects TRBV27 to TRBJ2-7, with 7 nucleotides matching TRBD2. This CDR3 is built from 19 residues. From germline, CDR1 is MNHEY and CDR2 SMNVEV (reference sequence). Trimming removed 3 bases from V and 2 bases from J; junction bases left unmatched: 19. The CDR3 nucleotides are TGTGCCAGCAGTTTTCGCGTTCCGGCGGGGGACGTTTCTACCTACGAGCAGTACTTC. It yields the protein CASSFRVPAGDVSTYEQYF.

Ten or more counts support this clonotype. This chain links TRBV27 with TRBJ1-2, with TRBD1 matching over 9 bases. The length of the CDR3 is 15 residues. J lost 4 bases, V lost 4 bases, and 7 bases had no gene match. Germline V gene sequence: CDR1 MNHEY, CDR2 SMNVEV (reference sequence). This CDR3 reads CASSSTSGQGYGYTF. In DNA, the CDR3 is TGTGCCAGCAGTTCCACTTCGGGACAGGGCTATGGCTACACCTTC.

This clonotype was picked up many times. Here the CDR3 reads CSVPGSPSWETQYF. The CDR3 DNA follows: TGCAGCGTCCCAGGATCCCCGAGTTGGGAGACCCAGTACTTC. The chain is built from TRBV29-1 and TRBJ2-5; D not certain. V lost 6 bases and J lost 5, with 19 bases in between. The CDR3 contains 14 residues. CDR1 is SQVTM, CDR2 ANQGSEA, per germline.

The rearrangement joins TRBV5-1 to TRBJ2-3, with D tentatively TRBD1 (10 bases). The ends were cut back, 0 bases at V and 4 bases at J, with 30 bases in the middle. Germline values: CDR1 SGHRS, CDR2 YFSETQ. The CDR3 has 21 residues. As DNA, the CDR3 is TGCGCCAGCAGCTTGGAGAGACAGGGGGCCCCAGCGGGGGGTAGGGCAGATACGCAGTATTTT. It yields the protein CASSLERQGAPAGGRADTQYF. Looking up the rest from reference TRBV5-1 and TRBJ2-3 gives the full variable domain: KAGVTQTPRYLIKTRGQQVTLSCSPISGHRSVSWYQQTPGQGLQFLFEYFSETQRNKGNFPGRFSGRQFSNSRSEMNVSTLELGDSALYLCASSLERQGAPAGGRADTQYFGPGTRLTVL.

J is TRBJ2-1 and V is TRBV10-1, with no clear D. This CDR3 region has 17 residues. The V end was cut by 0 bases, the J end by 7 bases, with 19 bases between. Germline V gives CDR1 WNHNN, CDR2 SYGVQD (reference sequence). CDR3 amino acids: CASSESSRRTPRNEQFF. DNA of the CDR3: TGCGCCAGCAGTGAGTCCTCCCGGCGGACCCCAAGGAATGAGCAGTTCTTC.

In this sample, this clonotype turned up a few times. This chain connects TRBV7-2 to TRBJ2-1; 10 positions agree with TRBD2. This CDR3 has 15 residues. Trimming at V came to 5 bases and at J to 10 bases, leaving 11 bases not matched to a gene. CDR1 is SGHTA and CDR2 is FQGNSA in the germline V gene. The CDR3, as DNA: TGTGCCAGCAGCCTGACCGGGACTAGCGCTTTGGAGCAGTTCTTC. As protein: CASSLTGTSALEQFF.

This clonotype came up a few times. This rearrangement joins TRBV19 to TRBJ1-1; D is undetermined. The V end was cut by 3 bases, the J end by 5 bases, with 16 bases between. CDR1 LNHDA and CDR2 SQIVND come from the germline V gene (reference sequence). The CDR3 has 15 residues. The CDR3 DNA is TGTGCCAGTAGTATCATTCCCACCACGGGGACTGAAGCTTTCTTT. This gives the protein CASSIIPTTGTEAFF. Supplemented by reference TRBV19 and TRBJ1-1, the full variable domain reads DGGITQSPKYLFRKEGQNVTLSCEQNLNHDAMYWYRQDPGQGLRLIYYSQIVNDFQKGDIAEGYSVSREKKESFPLTVTSAQKNPTAFYLCASSIIPTTGTEAFFGQGTRLTVV.

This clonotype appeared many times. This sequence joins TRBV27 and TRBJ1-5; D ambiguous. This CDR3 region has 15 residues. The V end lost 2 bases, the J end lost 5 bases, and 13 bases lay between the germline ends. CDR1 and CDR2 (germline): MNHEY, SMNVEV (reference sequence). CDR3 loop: CASSLQSAEHQPQHF. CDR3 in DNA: TGTGCCAGCAGTTTACAATCTGCAGAGCATCAGCCCCAGCATTTT.

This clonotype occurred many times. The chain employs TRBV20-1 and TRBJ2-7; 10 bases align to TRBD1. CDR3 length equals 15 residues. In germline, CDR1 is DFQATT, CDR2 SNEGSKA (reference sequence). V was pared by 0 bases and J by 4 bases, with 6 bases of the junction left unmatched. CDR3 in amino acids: CSARDWGQGTYEQYF. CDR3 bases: TGCAGTGCTAGAGATTGGGGACAGGGGACTTACGAGCAGTACTTC.

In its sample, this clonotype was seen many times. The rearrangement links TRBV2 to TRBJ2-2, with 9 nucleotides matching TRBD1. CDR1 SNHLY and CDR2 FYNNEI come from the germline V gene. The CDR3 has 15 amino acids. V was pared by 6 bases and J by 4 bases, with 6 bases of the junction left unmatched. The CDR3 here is CASRVDRGSTGELFF. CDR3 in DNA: TGTGCCAGCAGAGTAGACAGGGGGTCCACCGGGGAGCTGTTTTTT.

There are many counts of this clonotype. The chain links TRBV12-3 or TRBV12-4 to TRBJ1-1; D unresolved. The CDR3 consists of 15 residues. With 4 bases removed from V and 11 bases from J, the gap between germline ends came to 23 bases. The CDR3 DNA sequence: TGTGCCAGCAGTTACTCCGGGTCCTACACCCCGGCGGCTTTCTTT. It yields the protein CASSYSGSYTPAAFF.

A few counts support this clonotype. CDR3 bases: TGTGCCAGCAGTTACTCACCCAGCAAGCCCCAGCATTTT. Encoded protein: CASSYSPSKPQHF. The chain has TRBV6-6 and TRBJ1-5; D call uncertain. V was clipped by 0 bases and J by 8 bases, with 8 bases between them. Looked up from germline, CDR1 is MNHNY and CDR2 is SVGAGI (reference sequence). CDR3 size: 13 residues.

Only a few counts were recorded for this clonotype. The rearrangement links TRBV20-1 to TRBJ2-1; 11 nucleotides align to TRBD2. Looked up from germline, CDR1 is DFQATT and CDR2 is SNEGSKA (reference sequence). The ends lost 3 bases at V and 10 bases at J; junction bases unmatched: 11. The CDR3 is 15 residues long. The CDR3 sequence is CSASAIAGGPGEQFF. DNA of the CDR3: TGCAGTGCTAGTGCTATAGCGGGAGGGCCGGGGGAGCAGTTCTTC.

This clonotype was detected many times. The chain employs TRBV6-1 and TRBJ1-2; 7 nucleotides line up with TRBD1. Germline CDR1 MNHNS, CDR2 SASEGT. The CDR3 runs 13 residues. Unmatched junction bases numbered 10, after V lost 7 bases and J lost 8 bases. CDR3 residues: CASTIFRQGGYTF. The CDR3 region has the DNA TGTGCCAGCACTATTTTCAGACAGGGAGGCTACACCTTC.

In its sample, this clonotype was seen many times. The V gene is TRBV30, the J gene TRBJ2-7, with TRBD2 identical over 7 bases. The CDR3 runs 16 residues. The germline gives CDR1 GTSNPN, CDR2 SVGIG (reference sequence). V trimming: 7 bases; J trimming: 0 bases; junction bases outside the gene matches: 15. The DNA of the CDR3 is TGTGCCTTAAATCCGGGGACTACGACGAGCTCCTACGAGCAGTACTTC. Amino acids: CALNPGTTTSSYEQYF.

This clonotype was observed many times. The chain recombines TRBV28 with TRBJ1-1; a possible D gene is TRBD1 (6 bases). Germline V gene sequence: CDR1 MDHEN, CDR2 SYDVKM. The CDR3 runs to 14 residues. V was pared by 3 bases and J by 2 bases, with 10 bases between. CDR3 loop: CASSFYRANTEAFF. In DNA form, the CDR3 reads TGTGCCAGCAGTTTTTACAGGGCCAACACTGAAGCTTTCTTT.

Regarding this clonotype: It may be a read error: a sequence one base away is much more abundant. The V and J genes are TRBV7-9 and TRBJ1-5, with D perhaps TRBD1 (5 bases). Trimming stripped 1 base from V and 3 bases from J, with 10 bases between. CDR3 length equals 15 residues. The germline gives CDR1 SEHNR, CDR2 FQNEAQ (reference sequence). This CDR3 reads CASSLGRGVNQPQHF. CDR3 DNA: TGTGCCAGCAGCTTAGGGCGGGGGGTCAATCAGCCCCAGCATTTT.